Below, 3 T cell receptor beta chains from the same sample are listed, as sequenced in a study of cytomegalovirus exposure and HLA in healthy donors. Measured with immunoSEQ multiplex PCR; TCRdb has only the in-frame clones, and not every one. This table holds roughly 140,000 clones, just over 85% found once. The source material was PBMCs. The receptors were gathered from a woman in her late teens or twenties in good health and CMV-seropositive.

This clone was counted once. The CDR3 is CASSIAGVGYEQYF. The CDR3 region has the DNA TGTGCCAGCAGCATAGCGGGAGTAGGCTACGAGCAGTACTTC. The chain couples TRBV7-3 to TRBJ2-7; TRBD2 aligns across 9 bases. CDR1 and CDR2 (germline): SGHTA, FQGTGA. The CDR3 length is 14 residues. With 5 bases clipped from V and 3 bases from J, the junction kept 5 bases outside the gene matches.

The chain recombines TRBV6-1 with TRBJ2-1; D is possibly TRBD1 (6 bases). Trimming shortened V by 7 bases and J by 0 bases, and 10 bases separated the two germline ends. CDR1 MNHNS and CDR2 SASEGT come from the germline V gene. CDR3 length: 14 residues. CDR3 amino acids: CASITGSSYNEQFF. CDR3 nucleotides: TGTGCCAGCATCACAGGGAGCTCCTACAATGAGCAGTTCTTC.

The chain links TRBV5-1 to TRBJ2-7, with 7 positions matching TRBD2. CDR1 and CDR2 from the germline V gene are SGHRS and YFSETQ. The length of the CDR3 is 16 residues. The trim removed 3 bases at V and 3 bases at J, leaving 12 bases unmatched. Written as DNA, the CDR3 is TGCGCCAGCAGCTCTTTCGACGGGGGGATAAACTACGAGCAGTACTTC. It is translated as CASSSFDGGINYEQYF.